This TCR beta chain was sequenced in a study of immune characterization of retroperitoneal liposarcoma. V lost 3 bases to trimming and J lost 1 base; unmatched junction nucleotides: 0. CDR1 and CDR2 (germline): SGHTA, FQGNSA. The CDR3 has 14 amino acids. One entry per CDR3 protein results from TCRdb running MiXCR on the PCR reads. The table shows about 12,000 distinct CDR3 sequences, with 47% occurring only once. This clonotype is labeled as medium-sized (0.01 to 0.1%). The sequence derives from a female donor with retroperitoneal liposarcoma. Material for sequencing was tumor tissue. This chain uses TRBV7-2 with TRBJ2-3; 8 bases line up with TRBD1. CDR3 bases: TGTGCCAGCAGCTTGGACAGGGGCACAGATACGCAGTATTTT. It codes for CASSLDRGTDTQYF.